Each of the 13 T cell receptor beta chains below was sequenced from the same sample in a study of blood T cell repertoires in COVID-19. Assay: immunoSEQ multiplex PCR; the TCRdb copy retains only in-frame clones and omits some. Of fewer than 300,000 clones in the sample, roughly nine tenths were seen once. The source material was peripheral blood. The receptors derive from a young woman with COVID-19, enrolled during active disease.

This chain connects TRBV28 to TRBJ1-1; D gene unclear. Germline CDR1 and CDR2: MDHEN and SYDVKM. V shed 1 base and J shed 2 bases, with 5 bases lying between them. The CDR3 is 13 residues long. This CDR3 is CASSLLRNTEAFF. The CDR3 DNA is TGTGCCAGCAGTTTATTGAGAAACACTGAAGCTTTCTTT.

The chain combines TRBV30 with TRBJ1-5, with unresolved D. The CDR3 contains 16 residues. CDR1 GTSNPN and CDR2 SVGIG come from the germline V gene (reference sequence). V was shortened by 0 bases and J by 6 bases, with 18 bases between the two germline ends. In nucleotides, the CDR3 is TGTGCCTGGAGTGTACGGGGTCAGGTGTCAAGTCAGCCCCAGCATTTT. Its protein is CAWSVRGQVSSQPQHF.

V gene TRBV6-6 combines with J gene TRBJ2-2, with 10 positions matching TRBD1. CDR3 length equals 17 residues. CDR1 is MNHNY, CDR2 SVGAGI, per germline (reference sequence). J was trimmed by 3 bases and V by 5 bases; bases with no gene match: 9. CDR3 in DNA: TGTGCCAGCAGTCTCTACCCCGGGACAGGGGACACCGGGGAGCTGTTTTTT. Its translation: CASSLYPGTGDTGELFF.

Here the CDR3 reads CSVVDFNSYEQYF. The DNA for the CDR3 is TGCAGCGTTGTTGACTTTAACTCCTACGAGCAGTACTTC. The rearrangement uses TRBV29-1 and TRBJ2-7; D unclear. Trimming cost V 4 bases and J 0 bases, with 10 bases left between them. The CDR3 covers 13 residues. CDR1 is SQVTM, CDR2 ANQGSEA, per germline.

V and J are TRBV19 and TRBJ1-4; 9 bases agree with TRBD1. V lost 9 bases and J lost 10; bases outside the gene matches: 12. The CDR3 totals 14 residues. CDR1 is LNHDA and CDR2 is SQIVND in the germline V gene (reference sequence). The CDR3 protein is CASAHWDRVGKLFF. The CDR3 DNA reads TGTGCCAGCGCGCACTGGGACAGGGTTGGAAAACTGTTTTTT. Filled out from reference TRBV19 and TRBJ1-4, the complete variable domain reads DGGITQSPKYLFRKEGQNVTLSCEQNLNHDAMYWYRQDPGQGLRLIYYSQIVNDFQKGDIAEGYSVSREKKESFPLTVTSAQKNPTAFYLCASAHWDRVGKLFFGSGTQLSVL.

The CDR3: CATSNLFRTGGNQPQHF. CDR3 bases: TGTGCCACCAGCAACCTATTTAGGACAGGGGGCAATCAGCCCCAGCATTTT. The chain has TRBV15 and TRBJ1-5; 9 bases align to TRBD1. Germline lookup yields CDR1 LNHNV and CDR2 YYDKDF (reference sequence). The trim removed 4 bases at V and 2 bases at J, leaving 9 bases unmatched. There are 17 residues in the CDR3.

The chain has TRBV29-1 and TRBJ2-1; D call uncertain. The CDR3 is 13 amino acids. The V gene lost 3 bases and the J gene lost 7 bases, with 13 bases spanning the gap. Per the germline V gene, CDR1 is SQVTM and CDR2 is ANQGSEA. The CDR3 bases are TGCAGCGTTGATCATCGAGCGAGGAATGAGCAGTTCTTC. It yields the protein CSVDHRARNEQFF.

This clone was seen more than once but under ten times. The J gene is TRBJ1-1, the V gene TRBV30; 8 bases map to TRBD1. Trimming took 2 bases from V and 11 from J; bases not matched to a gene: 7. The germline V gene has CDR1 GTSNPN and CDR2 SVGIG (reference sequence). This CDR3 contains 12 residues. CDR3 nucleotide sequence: TGTGCCTGGAGTCTTGGACAGGGAGCGGCTTTCTTT. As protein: CAWSLGQGAAFF.

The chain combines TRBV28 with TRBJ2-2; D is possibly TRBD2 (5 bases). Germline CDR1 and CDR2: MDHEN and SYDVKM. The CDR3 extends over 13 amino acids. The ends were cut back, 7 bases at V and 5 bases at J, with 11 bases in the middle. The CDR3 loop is CASKVGGTGELFF. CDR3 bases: TGTGCCAGCAAGGTCGGCGGGACCGGGGAGCTGTTTTTT.

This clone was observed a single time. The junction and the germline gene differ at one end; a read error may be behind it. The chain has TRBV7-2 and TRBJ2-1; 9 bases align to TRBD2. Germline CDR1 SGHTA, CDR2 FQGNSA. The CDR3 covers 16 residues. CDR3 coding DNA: TGTGCCAGCAGATTAGGGACTAGCAGACCCTACAATGAGCAGTTCTTC. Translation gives CASRLGTSRPYNEQFF. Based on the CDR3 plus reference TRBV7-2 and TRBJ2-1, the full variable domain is GAGVSQSPSNKVTEKGKDVELRCDPISGHTALYWYRQSLGQGLEFLIYFQGNSAPDKSGLPSDRFSAERTGGSVSTLTIQRTQQEDSAVYLCASRLGTSRPYNEQFFGPGTRLTVL.

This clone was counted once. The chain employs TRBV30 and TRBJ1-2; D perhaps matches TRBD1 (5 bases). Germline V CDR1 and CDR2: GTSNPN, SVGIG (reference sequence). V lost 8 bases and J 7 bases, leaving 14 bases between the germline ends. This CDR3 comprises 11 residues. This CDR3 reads CAVGQGGGYTF. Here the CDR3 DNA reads TGTGCCGTGGGTCAGGGAGGTGGCTACACCTTC.

Here the CDR3 reads CSASMGAVEAFF. For the CDR3, the DNA is TGCAGTGCTAGTATGGGGGCTGTTGAAGCTTTCTTT. This rearrangement joins TRBV20-1 to TRBJ1-1; tentatively, D is TRBD1 (6 bases). Trimming shortened V by 3 bases and J by 7 bases, and 12 bases separated the two germline ends. This CDR3 is 12 amino acids long. Germline lookup yields CDR1 DFQATT and CDR2 SNEGSKA (reference sequence).

Here the CDR3 DNA reads TGTGCCAGCAGGGGGCAGACGAATGAAAAACTGTTTTTT. Its protein is CASRGQTNEKLFF. J is TRBJ1-4 and V is TRBV28, with TRBD1 as a possible D gene (5 bases). This CDR3 has 13 residues. The germline V gene encodes CDR1 MDHEN and CDR2 SYDVKM. Deletions cut 6 bases from V and 5 bases from J, with 10 bases between. The variable domain in full, completed from reference TRBV28 and TRBJ1-4, reads DVKVTQSSRYLVKRTGEKVFLECVQDMDHENMFWYRQDPGLGLRLIYFSYDVKMKEKGDIPEGYSVSREKKERFSLILESASTNQTSMYLCASRGQTNEKLFFGSGTQLSVL.